Listed below are T cell receptor beta chains from one sample, sequenced in a study of regulatory T cells in long-lasting Graves disease. TCRdb passed the multiplex PCR reads through MiXCR, listing each CDR3 protein once. The sample holds hundreds of thousands of distinct CDR3 sequences; under 25% are singletons and the top ten take around 14%. Sequencing was performed on peripheral blood mononuclear cells (PBMCs), taken when the disease was refractory, from a patient treated with antithyroid drugs. The source is a female donor with Graves disease. Each CDR3 is given with its conserved first and last residue. The D gene is left open where the match is weak. Some rows have no size entry. The others give once, few or many, or a class for an expanded clone.

>TRBJ2-3|-|-|TRBV28
CASSLPLTDTQYF
TGTGCCAGCAGTTTACCGCTCACAGATACGCAGTATTTT
>TRBJ2-7|-|many|TRBV20-1
CSARVMGLSFYGYEQYF
TGCAGTGCTAGAGTGATGGGGCTTTCATTTTATGGCTACGAGCAGTACTTC
>TRBJ2-4|-|many|TRBV2
CASIGWRGQNRRLAKNIQYF
TGTGCCAGCATCGGATGGAGGGGACAGAACCGGAGACTAGCCAAAAACATTCAGTACTTC
>TRBJ1-6|-|many|TRBV28
CASSLLLGTGSPLHF
TGTGCCAGCAGTTTACTGCTGGGGACGGGGTCACCCCTCCACTTT
>TRBJ1-1|-|few|TRBV29-1
CSVEQGGNTEAFF
TGCAGCGTTGAGCAGGGTGGGAACACTGAAGCTTTCTTT
>TRBJ1-1|-|few|TRBV29-1
CSVIGGWDTEAFF
TGCAGCGTGATTGGGGGATGGGACACTGAAGCTTTCTTT
>TRBJ2-2|-|many|TRBV7-2
CASSLEGGRGELFF
TGTGCCAGCAGCTTAGAAGGGGGTCGGGGGGAGCTGTTTTTT
>TRBJ1-2|-|many|TRBV11-3
CASSFGGEDYGYTF
TGTGCCAGCAGCTTTGGAGGGGAAGACTATGGCTACACCTTC
>TRBJ2-2|TRBD2|-|TRBV10-3
CAISETGTSNGELFF
TGTGCCATCAGTGAGACCGGGACTAGCAACGGGGAGCTGTTTTTT
>TRBJ2-5|TRBD1|few|TRBV6-1
CASSRGQGSVKIETQYF
TGTGCCAGCAGCCGGGGACAGGGGTCAGTTAAAATCGAGACCCAGTACTTC
>TRBJ1-1|-|many|TRBV7-9
CASSLAGSEAFF
TGTGCCAGCAGCTTAGCGGGCTCAGAAGCTTTCTTT
>TRBJ2-7|-|-|TRBV5-1
CASRPGGTANYEQYF
TGCGCCAGCAGACCAGGCGGGACAGCCAACTACGAGCAGTACTTC
>TRBJ2-5|-|few|TRBV7-3
CASSGSRGGETQYF
TGTGCCAGCAGCGGCTCCAGGGGGGGGGAGACCCAGTACTTC
>TRBJ2-7|-|-|TRBV14
CASSQSWDGEQYF
TGTGCCAGCAGCCAAAGCTGGGACGGTGAGCAGTACTTC
>TRBJ2-7|-|many|TRBV12-3/TRBV12-4
CASNRPGGYEQYF
TGTGCCAGCAACCGGCCCGGAGGATACGAGCAGTACTTC
>TRBJ1-1|-|-|TRBV5-1
CASKGSNTEAFF
TGCGCCAGCAAGGGCAGTAACACTGAAGCTTTCTTT
>TRBJ2-7|TRBD1|many|TRBV6-1
CASSVSRDSYEQYF
TGTGCCAGCAGTGTTAGCCGGGACAGCTACGAGCAGTACTTC
>TRBJ2-7|-|many|TRBV6-5
CASSYTDRYEQYF
TGTGCCAGCAGTTACACGGACCGCTACGAGCAGTACTTC
>TRBJ1-2|-|few|TRBV29-1
CSVRREDRYTF
TGCAGCGTTCGCAGGGAGGATCGCTACACCTTC
>TRBJ2-2|-|few|TRBV28
CASTHRNTGELFF
TGTGCCAGCACACACCGGAACACCGGGGAGCTGTTTTTT
>TRBJ2-7|-|-|TRBV7-9
CASSLRDVTVDEQYF
TGTGCCAGCAGCTTAAGGGACGTAACCGTGGACGAGCAGTACTTC
>TRBJ1-5|-|many|TRBV6-9
CASSYYATGPNQPQHF
TGTGCCAGCAGTTACTACGCGACAGGACCAAATCAGCCCCAGCATTTT
>TRBJ1-1|-|few|TRBV29-1
CSSGTAGSEAFF
TGCAGTTCCGGGACGGCGGGCTCTGAAGCTTTCTTT
>TRBJ1-1|-|many|TRBV12-3/TRBV12-4
CASTTDRTHTEAFF
TGTGCCAGCACCACCGACAGGACGCACACTGAAGCTTTCTTT
>TRBJ2-7|-|-|TRBV19
CASGNSGSSYEQYF
TGTGCCAGTGGTAACTCAGGGAGCTCCTACGAGCAGTACTTC
>TRBJ1-2|-|many|TRBV28
CASTAGQNYGYTF
TGTGCCAGCACCGCCGGGCAAAACTATGGCTACACCTTC
>TRBJ1-5|-|many|TRBV6-2/TRBV6-3
CASTPESGSSDGNQPQHF
TGTGCCAGCACCCCAGAATCCGGATCGTCAGACGGCAATCAGCCCCAGCATTTT
>TRBJ1-5|-|few|TRBV19
CASSYGAASNQPQHF
TGTGCCAGTAGTTATGGGGCGGCAAGCAATCAGCCCCAGCATTTT
>TRBJ1-2|-|few|TRBV9
CASSVATLGYGYTF
TGTGCCAGCAGCGTAGCCACCCTCGGGTATGGCTACACCTTC
>TRBJ1-4|-|many|TRBV28
CASSRPGRGNEKLFF
TGTGCCAGCAGTAGACCGGGACGGGGTAATGAAAAACTGTTTTTT
>TRBJ2-6|-|-|TRBV5-4
CASSTTASGANVLTF
TGTGCCAGCAGTACGACGGCCTCTGGGGCCAACGTCCTGACTTTC
>TRBJ2-5|-|many|TRBV7-2
CASSILEQETQYF
TGTGCCAGCAGCATCCTCGAACAAGAGACCCAGTACTTC
>TRBJ2-7|-|many|TRBV10-3
CAISESGYFEQYF
TGTGCCATCAGTGAGTCGGGGTATTTCGAGCAGTACTTC
>TRBJ1-4|TRBD1|few|TRBV7-2
CASSLDGTGIEKLFF
TGTGCCAGCAGCTTAGATGGGACAGGGATTGAAAAACTGTTTTTT
>TRBJ1-1|TRBD1|few|TRBV5-4
CASSRTGTNTEAFF
TGTGCCAGCAGCCGGACAGGGACTAACACTGAAGCTTTCTTT
>TRBJ2-7|TRBD1|few|TRBV6-1
CASSPEDRAREQYF
TGTGCCAGCAGTCCCGAGGACAGGGCCCGTGAGCAGTACTTC
>TRBJ1-5|-|-|TRBV24-1
CATSDPGRLNQPQHF
TGTGCCACCAGTGATCCAGGGCGTTTGAATCAGCCCCAGCATTTT
>TRBJ1-1|-|many|TRBV11-2
CASSLGGAPNTEAFF
TGTGCCAGCAGCTTAGGGGGGGCTCCGAACACTGAAGCTTTCTTT
>TRBJ1-2|TRBD1|many|TRBV19
CASSDTGQDDAYGYTF
TGTGCCAGTAGTGACACGGGACAGGACGACGCCTATGGCTACACCTTC
>TRBJ2-2|-|-|TRBV9
CASSVSGVNTGELFF
TGTGCCAGCAGCGTGAGTGGGGTCAACACCGGGGAGCTGTTTTTT
>TRBJ2-2|-|many|TRBV28
CASSRRGLNTGELFF
TGTGCCAGCAGTCGCCGTGGTCTGAACACCGGGGAGCTGTTTTTT
>TRBJ1-1|-|-|TRBV19
CASSIDPQGLATEAFF
TGTGCCAGTAGTATAGATCCCCAGGGATTGGCCACTGAAGCTTTCTTT
>TRBJ2-7|-|many|TRBV2
CASSDSLGSYEQYF
TGTGCCAGCAGTGACAGCCTGGGGAGCTACGAGCAGTACTTC
>TRBJ2-5|TRBD1|many|TRBV2
CASSTVRGLAGETQYF
TGTGCCAGCAGTACGGTCAGGGGGCTAGCCGGCGAGACCCAGTACTTC
>TRBJ1-5|-|many|TRBV7-8
CASSPITGRDQPQHF
TGTGCCAGCAGCCCCATCACAGGCCGGGATCAGCCCCAGCATTTT
>TRBJ1-2|-|-|TRBV27
CASSPTVGSGGYTF
TGTGCCAGCAGTCCTACCGTGGGTTCGGGTGGCTACACCTTC
>TRBJ2-4|-|-|TRBV28
CASSFRTARVQVF
TGTGCCAGCAGTTTCCGGACAGCTAGGGTTCAGGTCTTC
>TRBJ1-5|TRBD1|-|TRBV19
CASNPDRGHNQPQHF
TGTGCCAGTAACCCCGACAGGGGGCACAATCAGCCCCAGCATTTT
>TRBJ1-5|TRBD1|many|TRBV29-1
CSVESGGGEPQHF
TGCAGCGTGGAGTCAGGGGGCGGGGAGCCCCAGCATTTT
>TRBJ2-7|-|many|TRBV12-3/TRBV12-4
CASSPRDGSYEQYF
TGTGCCAGCAGTCCGCGGGACGGATCCTACGAGCAGTACTTC
>TRBJ2-7|TRBD1|many|TRBV2
CASSYTRQGKDEQYF
TGTGCCAGCAGCTATACTCGACAGGGCAAGGACGAGCAGTACTTC
>TRBJ1-5|TRBD1|many|TRBV28
CASRARGGDHQPQHF
TGTGCCAGCAGGGCCCGAGGGGGCGACCATCAGCCCCAGCATTTT